The 7 T cell receptor beta chains below all came from one sample that was sequenced in a study of graft-versus-host responses after intestinal transplantation. Using immunoSEQ multiplex PCR, the repertoire was profiled, and TCRdb retains in-frame clones only, with some absent. The table includes tens of thousands of clones, roughly 89% detected once. No antigen is known for these receptors. Sequenced here: unstimulated CD4+ T cells sorted from spleen or lymph node cells, sampled before intestinal transplant. All receptors come from a human donor who received an intestinal transplant.

Only one count was recorded for this clone. The chain joins TRBV5-1 to TRBJ1-1; TRBD1 matches 9 bases. The length of the CDR3 is 14 residues. The V gene end was trimmed by 3 bases and the J gene end by 4 bases; junction bases not matched to a gene: 4. CDR1 SGHRS and CDR2 YFSETQ come from the germline V gene. CDR3 region: CASSWDRVSTEAFF. As DNA, the CDR3 is TGCGCCAGCAGCTGGGACAGGGTGAGCACTGAAGCTTTCTTT.

A few counts support this clone. This chain links TRBV10-2 with TRBJ2-1, with 7 nucleotides matching TRBD2. Germline CDR1 reads WSHSY; CDR2 reads SAAADI. Trimming took 2 bases from V and 6 from J; bases not matched to a gene: 13. This CDR3 has 17 amino acids. CDR3 DNA: TGCGCCAGCAGTGAGATCGGGGGGACGGGTTATGGCAATGAGCAGTTCTTC. Its translation: CASSEIGGTGYGNEQFF.

This chain links TRBV19 with TRBJ1-4, with D tentatively TRBD1 (6 bases). Trimming removed 3 bases at V and 1 base at J, with 12 bases between. The length of the CDR3 is 16 residues. The germline gives CDR1 LNHDA, CDR2 SQIVND (reference sequence). CDR3 amino acids: CASSIHRAGTNEKLFF. The CDR3 coding sequence is TGTGCCAGTAGTATCCACAGGGCCGGAACTAATGAAAAACTGTTTTTT.

The V call is TRBV5-1, the J call TRBJ1-1; D gene ambiguous. Looked up from germline, CDR1 is SGHRS and CDR2 is YFSETQ. The CDR3 runs 13 residues. V lost 0 bases to trimming and J lost 7 bases, with 10 bases between them. CDR3 sequence: CASSLARGFEAFF. The CDR3 DNA is TGCGCCAGCAGCTTGGCCCGGGGTTTTGAAGCTTTCTTT.

The chain has TRBV11-3 and TRBJ2-7, with TRBD1 identical over 8 bases. This CDR3 spans 14 amino acids. V trimming: 3 bases; J trimming: 2 bases; junction bases outside the gene matches: 3. The germline V gene encodes CDR1 SGHNT and CDR2 YENEEA. Here the CDR3 DNA reads TGTGCCAGCAGCTTCGGGACAGGACCCTACGAGCAGTACTTC. Amino acids: CASSFGTGPYEQYF. Full variable domain (outside the CDR3, taken from reference TRBV11-3 and TRBJ2-7): EAGVVQSPRYKIIEKKQPVAFWCNPISGHNTLYWYLQNLGQGPELLIRYENEEAVDDSQLPKDRFSAERLKGVDSTLKIQPAELGDSAVYLCASSFGTGPYEQYFGPGTRLTVT.

The gene calls are TRBV20-1 and TRBJ2-3; no firm D call. CDR1 is DFQATT, CDR2 SNEGSKA, per germline (reference sequence). This CDR3 has 10 amino acids. The V end lost 6 bases, the J end lost 6 bases, and 7 bases lay between the germline ends. CDR3 in amino acids: CSARADTQYF. The CDR3 nucleotides read TGCAGTGCCCGAGCCGATACGCAGTATTTT.

This clone was detected once. V usage is TRBV30 and J usage is TRBJ2-3; D call uncertain. V shed 0 bases and J shed 2 bases, with 9 bases lying between them. This CDR3 comprises 14 residues. The germline V gene has CDR1 GTSNPN and CDR2 SVGIG (reference sequence). The CDR3 region is CAWSVSSVTDTQYF. CDR3 coding DNA: TGTGCCTGGAGTGTATCCTCGGTCACAGATACGCAGTATTTT.